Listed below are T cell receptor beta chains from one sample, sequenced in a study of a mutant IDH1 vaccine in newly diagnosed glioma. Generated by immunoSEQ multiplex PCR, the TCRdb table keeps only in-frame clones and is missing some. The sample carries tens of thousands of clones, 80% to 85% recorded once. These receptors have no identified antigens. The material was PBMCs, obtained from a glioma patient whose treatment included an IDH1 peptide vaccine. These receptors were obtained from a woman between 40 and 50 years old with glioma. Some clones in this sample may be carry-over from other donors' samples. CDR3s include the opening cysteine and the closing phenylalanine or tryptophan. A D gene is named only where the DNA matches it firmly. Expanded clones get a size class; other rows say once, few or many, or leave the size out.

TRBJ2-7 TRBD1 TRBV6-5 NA CASSPTGVSYEQYF TGTGCCAGCAGTCCGACAGGGGTCTCCTACGAGCAGTACTTC
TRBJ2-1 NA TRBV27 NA CASSRPRDEQFF TGTGCCAGCAGTCGCCCTAGAGACGAGCAGTTCTTC
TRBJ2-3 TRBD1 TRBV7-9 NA CASSLSRDRVTDTQYF TGTGCCAGCAGCTTGTCCCGGGACAGGGTGACAGATACGCAGTATTTT
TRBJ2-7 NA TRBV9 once CASSVGPRDEQYF TGTGCCAGCAGCGTTGGCCCGAGGGACGAGCAGTACTTC
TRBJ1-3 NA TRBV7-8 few CASSLPAGASRNTIYF TGTGCCAGCAGCTTACCCGCGGGGGCAAGTAGAAACACCATATATTTT
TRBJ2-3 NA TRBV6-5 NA CASKTEQLPTDTQYF TGTGCCAGCAAAACCGAACAGCTCCCCACAGATACGCAGTATTTT
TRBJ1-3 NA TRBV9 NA CASSVGGTGGNTIYF TGTGCCAGCAGCGTAGGCGGGACGGGTGGAAACACCATATATTTT
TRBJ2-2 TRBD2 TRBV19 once CASRFGGAFAGELFF TGTGCCAGTAGGTTCGGGGGGGCCTTTGCCGGGGAGCTGTTTTTT
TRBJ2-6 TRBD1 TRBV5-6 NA CASSLGDRNSGANVLTF TGTGCCAGCAGCTTGGGGGACAGGAACTCTGGGGCCAACGTCCTGACTTTC
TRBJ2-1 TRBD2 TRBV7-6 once CASSLGTSVYEQFF TGTGCCAGCAGCTTAGGGACTAGCGTCTATGAGCAGTTCTTC
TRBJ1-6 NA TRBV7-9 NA CASSLGQGDSPLHF TGTGCCAGCAGCTTAGGACAAGGGGATTCACCCCTCCACTTT
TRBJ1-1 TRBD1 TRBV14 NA CASSQVRGYTEAFF TGTGCCAGCAGCCAAGTCAGGGGGTACACTGAAGCTTTCTTT
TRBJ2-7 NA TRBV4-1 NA CASSQDGGGSYEQYF TGCGCCAGCAGCCAAGACGGGGGCGGCTCCTACGAGCAGTACTTC
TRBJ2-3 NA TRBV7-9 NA CASSPRGPDTQYF TGTGCCAGCAGCCCCAGGGGACCAGATACGCAGTATTTT
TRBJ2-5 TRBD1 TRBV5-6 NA CASSLAGTGELETQYF TGTGCCAGCAGCTTGGCCGGGACAGGAGAGTTAGAGACCCAGTACTTC
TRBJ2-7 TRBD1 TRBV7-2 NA CASSGIGTGPYEQYF TGTGCCAGCAGCGGAATCGGGACAGGGCCCTACGAGCAGTACTTC
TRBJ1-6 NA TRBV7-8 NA CASSTGFLPDSPLHF TGTGCCAGCAGCACGGGATTCCTGCCCGATTCACCCCTCCACTTT
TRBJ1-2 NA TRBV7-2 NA CASSLTAGLNYGYTF TGTGCCAGCAGCTTGACCGCGGGCCTTAACTATGGCTACACCTTC
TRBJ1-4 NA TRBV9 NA CASSVGTAATNEKLFF TGTGCCAGCAGCGTCGGGACGGCTGCAACTAATGAAAAACTGTTTTTT
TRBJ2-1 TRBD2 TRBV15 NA CATSRGVGGSGSRNEQFF TGTGCCACCAGCAGAGGGGTAGGCGGGAGCGGGAGTAGGAATGAGCAGTTCTTC
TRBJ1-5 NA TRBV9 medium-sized CASNQGPNQPQHF TGTGCCAGCAATCAGGGGCCCAATCAGCCCCAGCATTTT
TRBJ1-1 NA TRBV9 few CASSDEQGGNTEAFF TGTGCCAGCAGCGACGAACAGGGTGGGAACACTGAAGCTTTCTTT
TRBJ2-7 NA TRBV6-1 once CASSEITGEHYEQYF TGTGCCAGCAGTGAAATAACAGGCGAACACTACGAGCAGTACTTC
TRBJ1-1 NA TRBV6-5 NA CASSSLQGYTEAFF TGTGCCAGCAGTTCATTACAGGGTTACACTGAAGCTTTCTTT
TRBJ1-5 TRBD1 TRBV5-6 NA CASSRTGGYQPQHF TGTGCCAGCAGCCGTACAGGGGGCTATCAGCCCCAGCATTTT
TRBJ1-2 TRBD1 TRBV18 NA CASSPRDRPRGGYTF TGTGCCAGCTCACCGAGGGACAGGCCTCGCGGTGGCTACACCTTC
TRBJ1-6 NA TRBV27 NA CASCGRSSYNSPLHF TGTGCCAGCTGCGGACGGAGCTCCTATAATTCACCCCTCCACTTT
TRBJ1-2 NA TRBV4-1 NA CASSQETASNYGYTF TGCGCCAGCAGCCAAGAAACAGCTTCTAACTATGGCTACACCTTC